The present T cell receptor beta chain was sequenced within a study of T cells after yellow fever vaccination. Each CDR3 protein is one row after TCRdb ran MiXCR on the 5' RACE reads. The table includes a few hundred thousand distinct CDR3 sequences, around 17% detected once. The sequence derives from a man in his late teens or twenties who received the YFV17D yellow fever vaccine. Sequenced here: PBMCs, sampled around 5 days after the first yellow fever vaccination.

CDR3 bases: TGCAGTGCTAGAATCCGGGACAGGGGTGATCAGCCCCAGCATTTT. Translating it yields CSARIRDRGDQPQHF. The chain uses TRBV20-1 and TRBJ1-5; 10 bases align to TRBD1. The germline CDR1 and CDR2 sequences are DFQATT and SNEGSKA (reference sequence). The trim removed 2 bases at V and 5 bases at J, leaving 6 bases unmatched. The CDR3 runs to 15 residues.